This paragraph covers one T cell receptor beta chain sequence. Its cognate antigen is unknown. The sample originates from a study of cytomegalovirus exposure and HLA in healthy donors. Study-level findings and limits: When analyzed later, a missense DCLRE1C variant was found to be linked to TCR beta V- and J-gene trimming.

13 Jbeta primers and 60 Vbeta primers were used for the PCR. This table comes from immunoSEQ multiplex PCR, and its TCRdb copy is limited to in-frame clones, with some not included. The table has some 180,000 clones, over 65% seen once. The TCR originated in a woman aged 55 to 70 in good health and CMV-seropositive. The sample consisted of PBMCs.

Here the CDR3 reads CASSIGGPEAFF. CDR3 nucleotides: TGTGCCAGCAGCATAGGGGGACCTGAAGCTTTCTTT. J is TRBJ1-1 and V is TRBV5-6, with a weak D call TRBD1 (6 bases). Germline CDR1 reads SGHDT; CDR2 reads YYEEEE. V dropped 4 bases and J dropped 6 bases, with 10 bases sitting between them. This CDR3 is 12 amino acids long.